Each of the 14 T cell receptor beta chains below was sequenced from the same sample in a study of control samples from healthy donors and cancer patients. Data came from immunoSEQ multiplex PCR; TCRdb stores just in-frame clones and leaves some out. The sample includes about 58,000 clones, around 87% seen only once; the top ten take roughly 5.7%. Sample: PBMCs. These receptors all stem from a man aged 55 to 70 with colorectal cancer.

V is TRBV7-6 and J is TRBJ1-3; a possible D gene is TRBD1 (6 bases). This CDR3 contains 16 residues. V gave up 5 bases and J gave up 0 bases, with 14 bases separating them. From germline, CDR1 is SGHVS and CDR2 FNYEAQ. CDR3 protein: CASSPTGPLSGNTIYF. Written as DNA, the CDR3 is TGTGCCAGCAGCCCGACAGGCCCACTCTCTGGAAACACCATATATTTT.

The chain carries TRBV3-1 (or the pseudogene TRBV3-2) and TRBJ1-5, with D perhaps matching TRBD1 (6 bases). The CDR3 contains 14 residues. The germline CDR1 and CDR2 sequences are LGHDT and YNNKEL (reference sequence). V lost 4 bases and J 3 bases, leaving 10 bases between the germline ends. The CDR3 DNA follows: TGTGCCAGCAGCCTCAGGACAGCCAATCAGCCCCAGCATTTT. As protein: CASSLRTANQPQHF.

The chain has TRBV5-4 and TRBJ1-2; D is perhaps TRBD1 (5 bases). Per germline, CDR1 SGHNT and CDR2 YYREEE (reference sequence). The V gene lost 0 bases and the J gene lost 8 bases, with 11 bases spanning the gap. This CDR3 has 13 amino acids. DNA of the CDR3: TGTGCCAGCAGCTTGGAGGCAGGGAAGGGCTACACCTTC. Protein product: CASSLEAGKGYTF.

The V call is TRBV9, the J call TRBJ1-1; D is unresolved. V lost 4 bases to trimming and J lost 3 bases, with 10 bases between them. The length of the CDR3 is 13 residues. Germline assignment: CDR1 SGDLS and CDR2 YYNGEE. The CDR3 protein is CASSPQWYTEAFF. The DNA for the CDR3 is TGTGCCAGCAGCCCACAGTGGTACACTGAAGCTTTCTTT. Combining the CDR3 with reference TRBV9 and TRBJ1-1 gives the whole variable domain DSGVTQTPKHLITATGQRVTLRCSPRSGDLSVYWYQQSLDQGLQFLIQYYNGEERAKGNILERFSAQQFPDLHSELNLSSLELGDSALYFCASSPQWYTEAFFGQGTRLTVV.

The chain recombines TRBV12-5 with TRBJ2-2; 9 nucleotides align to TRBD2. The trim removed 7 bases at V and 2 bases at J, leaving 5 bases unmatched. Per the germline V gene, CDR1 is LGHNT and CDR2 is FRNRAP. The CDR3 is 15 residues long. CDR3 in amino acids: CASASTSGNTGELFF. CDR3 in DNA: TGTGCTAGTGCCTCGACTAGCGGAAACACCGGGGAGCTGTTTTTT.

The CDR3 DNA reads as TGTGCCTGGAGTGTGGAGGGGGTGGGAGAGACCCAGTACTTC. Amino acid sequence: CAWSVEGVGETQYF. This chain uses TRBV30 with TRBJ2-5, with D perhaps given as TRBD1 or TRBD2 (6 bases each). The CDR3 totals 14 residues. Trimming took 0 bases from V and 4 from J, leaving 12 bases between them. CDR1 and CDR2 (germline): GTSNPN, SVGIG (reference sequence).

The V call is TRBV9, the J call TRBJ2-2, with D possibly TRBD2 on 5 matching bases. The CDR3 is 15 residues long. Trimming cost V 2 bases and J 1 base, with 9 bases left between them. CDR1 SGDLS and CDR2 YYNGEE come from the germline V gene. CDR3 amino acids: CASSVGVGNTGELFF. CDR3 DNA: TGTGCCAGCAGCGTCGGGGTAGGGAACACCGGGGAGCTGTTTTTT.

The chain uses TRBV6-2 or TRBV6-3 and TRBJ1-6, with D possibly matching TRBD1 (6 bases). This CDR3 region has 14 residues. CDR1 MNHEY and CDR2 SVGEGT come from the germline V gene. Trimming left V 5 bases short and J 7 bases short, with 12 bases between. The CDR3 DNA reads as TGTGCCAGCAGTGTCGAGGGGGGCAATTCACCCCTCCACTTT. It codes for CASSVEGGNSPLHF.

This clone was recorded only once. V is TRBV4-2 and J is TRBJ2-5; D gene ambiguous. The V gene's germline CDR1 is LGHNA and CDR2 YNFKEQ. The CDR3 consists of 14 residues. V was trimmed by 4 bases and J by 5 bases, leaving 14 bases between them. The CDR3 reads CASSPLAVGETQYF. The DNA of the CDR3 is TGTGCCAGCAGCCCTCTGGCGGTCGGGGAGACCCAGTACTTC.

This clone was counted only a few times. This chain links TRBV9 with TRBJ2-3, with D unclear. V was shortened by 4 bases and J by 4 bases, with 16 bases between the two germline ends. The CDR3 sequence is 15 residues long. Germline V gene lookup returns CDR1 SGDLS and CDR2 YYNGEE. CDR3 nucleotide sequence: TGTGCCAGCAGCCCTTTCAAGTTAGCCGCAGATACGCAGTATTTT. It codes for CASSPFKLAADTQYF.

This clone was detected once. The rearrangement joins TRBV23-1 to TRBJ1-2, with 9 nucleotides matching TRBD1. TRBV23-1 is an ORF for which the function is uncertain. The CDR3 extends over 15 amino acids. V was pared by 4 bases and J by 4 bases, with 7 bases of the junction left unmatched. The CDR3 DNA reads TGCGCCAGCAGTCCTCAGGACAGGGGCAGCTATGGCTACACCTTC. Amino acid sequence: CASSPQDRGSYGYTF.

For the CDR3, the DNA is TGTGCCAGTAGTCCAGGGACTAGCGGGGGTCCTAGCTCCTACGAGCAGTACTTC. It codes for CASSPGTSGGPSSYEQYF. The J gene is TRBJ2-7, the V gene TRBV19; the match to TRBD2 covers 14 bases. The V gene's germline CDR1 is LNHDA and CDR2 SQIVND (reference sequence). Germline trimming cut 5 bases from V and 0 bases from J; bases unmatched to any gene: 9. This CDR3 has 18 amino acids.

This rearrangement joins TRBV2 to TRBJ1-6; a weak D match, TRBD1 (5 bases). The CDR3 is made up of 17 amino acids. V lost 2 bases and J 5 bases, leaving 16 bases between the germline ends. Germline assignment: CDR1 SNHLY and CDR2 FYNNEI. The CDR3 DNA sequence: TGTGCCAGCAGTGAAATGACGGGGGAGGGTCATAATTCACCCCTCCACTTT. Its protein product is CASSEMTGEGHNSPLHF.

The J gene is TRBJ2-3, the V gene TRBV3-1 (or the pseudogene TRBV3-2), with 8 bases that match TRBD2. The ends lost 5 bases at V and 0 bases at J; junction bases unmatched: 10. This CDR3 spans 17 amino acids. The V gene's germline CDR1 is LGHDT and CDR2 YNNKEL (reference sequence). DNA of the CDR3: TGTGCCAGCAGCTCAATCGGACTAGCCTCTAGCACAGATACGCAGTATTTT. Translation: CASSSIGLASSTDTQYF.